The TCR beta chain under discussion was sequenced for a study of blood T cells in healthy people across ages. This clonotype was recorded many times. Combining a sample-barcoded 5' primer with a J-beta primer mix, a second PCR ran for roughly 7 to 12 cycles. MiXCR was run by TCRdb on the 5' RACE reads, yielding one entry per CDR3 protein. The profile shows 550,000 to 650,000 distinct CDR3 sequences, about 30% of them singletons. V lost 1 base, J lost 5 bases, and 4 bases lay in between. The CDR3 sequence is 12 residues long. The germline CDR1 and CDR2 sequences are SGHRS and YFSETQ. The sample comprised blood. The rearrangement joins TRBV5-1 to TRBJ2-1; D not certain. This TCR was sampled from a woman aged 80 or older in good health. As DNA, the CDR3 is TGCGCCAGCAGCTTGCCGGACAATGAGCAGTTCTTC. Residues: CASSLPDNEQFF.